This T cell receptor (beta chain) was sequenced during a study of cytomegalovirus exposure and HLA in healthy donors. The V gene's germline CDR1 is MNHNS and CDR2 SASEGT. The CDR3 spans 15 residues. V lost 7 bases, J lost 0 bases, and 13 bases lay in between. The PCR used 60 Vbeta and 13 Jbeta primers. Data came from immunoSEQ multiplex PCR; TCRdb stores just in-frame clones and leaves some out. The data show 150,000 to 200,000 clones, under 70% seen once. The specimen sequenced was PBMCs. The V and J genes are TRBV6-1 and TRBJ2-4; perhaps TRBD2 as D (6 bases). This TCR derives from a woman between 40 and 55 years old in good health and CMV-seropositive. Here the CDR3 DNA reads TGTGCCAGCACCGATGCGGGGCTAGCCAAAAACATTCAGTACTTC. Protein product: CASTDAGLAKNIQYF.